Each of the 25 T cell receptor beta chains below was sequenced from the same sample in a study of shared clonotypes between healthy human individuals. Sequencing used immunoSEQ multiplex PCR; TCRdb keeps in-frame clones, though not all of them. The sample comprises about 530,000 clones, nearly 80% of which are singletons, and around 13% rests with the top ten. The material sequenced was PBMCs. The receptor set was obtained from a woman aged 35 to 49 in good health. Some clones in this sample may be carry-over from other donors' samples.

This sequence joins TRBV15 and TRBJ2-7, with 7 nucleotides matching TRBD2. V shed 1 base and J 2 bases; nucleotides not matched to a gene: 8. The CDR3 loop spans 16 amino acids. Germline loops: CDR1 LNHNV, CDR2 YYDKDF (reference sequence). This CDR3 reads CATSRGGAGGTYEQYF. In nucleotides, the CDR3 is TGTGCCACCAGCAGAGGGGGTGCCGGGGGGACCTACGAGCAGTACTTC.

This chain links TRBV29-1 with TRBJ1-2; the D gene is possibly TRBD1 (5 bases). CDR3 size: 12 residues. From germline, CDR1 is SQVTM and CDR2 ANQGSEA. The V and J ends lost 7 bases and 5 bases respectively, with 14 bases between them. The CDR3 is CSDSLGGYGYTF. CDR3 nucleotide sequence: TGCAGCGATTCCCTGGGGGGGTATGGCTACACCTTC. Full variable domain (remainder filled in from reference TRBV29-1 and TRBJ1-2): SAVISQKPSRDICQRGTSLTIQCQVDSQVTMMFWYRQQPGQSLTLIATANQGSEATYESGFVIDKFPISRPNLTFSTLTVSNMSPEDSSIYLCSDSLGGYGYTFGSGTRLTVV.

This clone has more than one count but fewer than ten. The CDR3 is CASSGPYEQYF. The DNA for the CDR3 is TGTGCCAGCAGCGGACCCTACGAGCAGTACTTC. The chain recombines TRBV13 with TRBJ2-7; no definite D call. V lost 5 bases, J lost 2 bases, and 4 bases lay in between. The CDR3 is made up of 11 amino acids. Germline loops: CDR1 PRHDT, CDR2 FYEKMQ (reference sequence).

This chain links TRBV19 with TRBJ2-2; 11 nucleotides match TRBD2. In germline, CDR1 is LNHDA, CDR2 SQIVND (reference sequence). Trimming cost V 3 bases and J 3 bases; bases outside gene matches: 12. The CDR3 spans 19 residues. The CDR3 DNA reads TGTGCCAGTAGTATCCTGCCGGGACTAGCGGATAGTTACACCGGGGAGCTGTTTTTT. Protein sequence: CASSILPGLADSYTGELFF.

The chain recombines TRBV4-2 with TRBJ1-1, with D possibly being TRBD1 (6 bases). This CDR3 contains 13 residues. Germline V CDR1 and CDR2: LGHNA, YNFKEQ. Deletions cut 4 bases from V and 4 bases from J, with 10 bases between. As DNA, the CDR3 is TGTGCCAGCAGCCGTACAGGGAGCACTGAAGCTTTCTTT. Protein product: CASSRTGSTEAFF.

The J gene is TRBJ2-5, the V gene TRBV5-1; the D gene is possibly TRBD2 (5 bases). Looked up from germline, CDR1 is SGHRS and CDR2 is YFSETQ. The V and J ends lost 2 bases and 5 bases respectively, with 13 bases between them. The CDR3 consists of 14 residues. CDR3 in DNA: TGCGCCAGCAGCTTAGAGGGAGTTGGGGAGACCCAGTACTTC. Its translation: CASSLEGVGETQYF.

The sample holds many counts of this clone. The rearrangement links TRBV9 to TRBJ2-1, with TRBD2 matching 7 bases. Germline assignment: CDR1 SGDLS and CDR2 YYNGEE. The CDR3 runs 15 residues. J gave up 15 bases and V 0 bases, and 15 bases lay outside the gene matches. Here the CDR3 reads CASSVEGSGIAGLFF. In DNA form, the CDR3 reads TGTGCCAGCAGCGTAGAGGGTTCGGGAATAGCGGGTTTGTTCTTC.

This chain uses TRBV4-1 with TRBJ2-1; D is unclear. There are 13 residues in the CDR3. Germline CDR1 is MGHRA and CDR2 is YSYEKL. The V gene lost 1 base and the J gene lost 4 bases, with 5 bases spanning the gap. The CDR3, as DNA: TGCGCCAGCAGCCAAGGTAGTTACAATGAGCAGTTCTTC. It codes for CASSQGSYNEQFF.

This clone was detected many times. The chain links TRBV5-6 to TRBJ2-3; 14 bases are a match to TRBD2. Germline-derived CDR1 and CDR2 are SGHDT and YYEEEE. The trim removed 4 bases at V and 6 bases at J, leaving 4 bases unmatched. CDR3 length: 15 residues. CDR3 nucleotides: TGTGCCAGCAGCCCTGGGACTAGCGGGAGCGATACGCAGTATTTT. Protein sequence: CASSPGTSGSDTQYF.

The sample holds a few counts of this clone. CDR3 sequence: CASSLSGGNSPLHF. CDR3 coding DNA: TGTGCCAGCTCCCTCAGCGGAGGTAATTCACCCCTCCACTTT. The rearrangement joins TRBV18 to TRBJ1-6; D gene ambiguous. The germline V gene has CDR1 KGHSH and CDR2 LQKENI. V was trimmed by 6 bases and J by 6 bases, leaving 12 bases between them. The CDR3 totals 14 residues. The full variable domain, rest sourced from reference TRBV18 and TRBJ1-6, is NAGVMQNPRHLVRRRGQEARLRCSPMKGHSHVYWYRQLPEEGLKFMVYLQKENIIDESGMPKERFSAEFPKEGPSILRIQQVVRGDSAAYFCASSLSGGNSPLHFGNGTRLTVT.

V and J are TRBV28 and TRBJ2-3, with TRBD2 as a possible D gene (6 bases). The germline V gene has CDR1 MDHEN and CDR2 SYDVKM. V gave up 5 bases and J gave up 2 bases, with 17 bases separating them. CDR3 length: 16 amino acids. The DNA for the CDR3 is TGTGCCAGCAGTGACGGACTGGGAGGTAACACAGATACGCAGTATTTT. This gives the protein CASSDGLGGNTDTQYF.

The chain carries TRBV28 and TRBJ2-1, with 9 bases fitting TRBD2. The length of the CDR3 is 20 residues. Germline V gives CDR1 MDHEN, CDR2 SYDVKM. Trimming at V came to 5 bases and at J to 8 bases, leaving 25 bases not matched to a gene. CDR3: CASSTYWPVSGSGLDHEQFF. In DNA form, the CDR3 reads TGTGCCAGCAGTACGTATTGGCCCGTTAGCGGGAGCGGACTGGATCATGAGCAGTTCTTC. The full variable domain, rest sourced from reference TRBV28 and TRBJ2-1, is DVKVTQSSRYLVKRTGEKVFLECVQDMDHENMFWYRQDPGLGLRLIYFSYDVKMKEKGDIPEGYSVSREKKERFSLILESASTNQTSMYLCASSTYWPVSGSGLDHEQFFGPGTRLTVL.

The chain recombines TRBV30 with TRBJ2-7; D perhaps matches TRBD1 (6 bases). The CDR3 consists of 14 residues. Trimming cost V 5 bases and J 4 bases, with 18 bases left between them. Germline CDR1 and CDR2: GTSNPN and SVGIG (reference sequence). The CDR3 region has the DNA TGTGCCTGGGAAAAACCGGGACATCCATACGAGCAGTACTTC. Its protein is CAWEKPGHPYEQYF.

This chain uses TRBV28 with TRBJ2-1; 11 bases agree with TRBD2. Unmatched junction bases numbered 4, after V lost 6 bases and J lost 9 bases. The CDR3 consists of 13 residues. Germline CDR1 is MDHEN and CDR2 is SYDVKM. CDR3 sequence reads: CASRLAGAVEQFF. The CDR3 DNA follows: TGTGCCAGCAGACTAGCGGGAGCGGTTGAGCAGTTCTTC. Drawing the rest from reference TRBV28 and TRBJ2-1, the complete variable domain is DVKVTQSSRYLVKRTGEKVFLECVQDMDHENMFWYRQDPGLGLRLIYFSYDVKMKEKGDIPEGYSVSREKKERFSLILESASTNQTSMYLCASRLAGAVEQFFGPGTRLTVL.

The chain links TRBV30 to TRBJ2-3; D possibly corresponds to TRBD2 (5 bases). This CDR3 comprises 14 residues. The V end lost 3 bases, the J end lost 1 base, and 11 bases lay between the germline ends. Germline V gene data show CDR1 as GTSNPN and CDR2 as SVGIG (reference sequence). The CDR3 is CAWSLARGTDTQYF. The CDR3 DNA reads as TGTGCCTGGAGCCTAGCTCGAGGCACAGATACGCAGTATTTT.

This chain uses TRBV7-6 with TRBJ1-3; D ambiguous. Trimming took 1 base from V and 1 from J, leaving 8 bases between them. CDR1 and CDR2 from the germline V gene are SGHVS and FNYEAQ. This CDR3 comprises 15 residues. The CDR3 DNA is TGTGCCAGCAGCTTAGAGTGGGGTTCTGGAAACACCATATATTTT. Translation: CASSLEWGSGNTIYF. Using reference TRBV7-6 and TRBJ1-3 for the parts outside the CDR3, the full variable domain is GAGVSQSPRYKVTKRGQDVALRCDPISGHVSLYWYRQALGQGPEFLTYFNYEAQQDKSGLPNDRFSAERPEGSISTLTIQRTEQRDSAMYRCASSLEWGSGNTIYFGEGSWLTVV.

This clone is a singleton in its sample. CDR3 loop: CAWSVQMNTEAFF. The CDR3 DNA reads TGTGCCTGGAGTGTACAGATGAACACTGAAGCTTTCTTT. V is TRBV30 and J is TRBJ1-1; no clear D gene. V lost 0 bases and J lost 0, with 5 bases in between. This CDR3 comprises 13 residues. Germline CDR1 and CDR2: GTSNPN and SVGIG (reference sequence).

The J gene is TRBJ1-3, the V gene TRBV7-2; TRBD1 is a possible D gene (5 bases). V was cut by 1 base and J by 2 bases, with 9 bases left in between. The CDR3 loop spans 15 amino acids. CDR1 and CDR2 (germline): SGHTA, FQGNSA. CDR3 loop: CASSLVAGPGNTIYF. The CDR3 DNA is TGTGCCAGCAGCTTAGTGGCGGGGCCTGGAAACACCATATATTTT.

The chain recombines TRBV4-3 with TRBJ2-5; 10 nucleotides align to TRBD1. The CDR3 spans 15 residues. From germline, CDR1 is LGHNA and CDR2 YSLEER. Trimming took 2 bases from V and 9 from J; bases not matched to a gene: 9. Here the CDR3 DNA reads TGCGCCAGCAGCCAACAGGGACAGGGGAGGTGGCCCCAGTACTTC. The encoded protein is CASSQQGQGRWPQYF.

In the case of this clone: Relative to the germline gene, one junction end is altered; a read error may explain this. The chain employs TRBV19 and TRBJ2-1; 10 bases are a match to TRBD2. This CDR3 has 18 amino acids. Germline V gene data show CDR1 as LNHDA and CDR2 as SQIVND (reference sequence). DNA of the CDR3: TGTGCCAGTACTATACATCCTGCTAGCGGGAGTTGGGTCAATGAGCAGTTCTTC. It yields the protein CASTIHPASGSWVNEQFF.

As DNA, the CDR3 is TGTGCCAGCAGCTTCCCAGGTCGATTAGCGGGACACCCCTACGAGCAGTACTTC. This gives the protein CASSFPGRLAGHPYEQYF. The V gene is TRBV7-8, the J gene TRBJ2-7, with 8 bases aligning to TRBD2. V shed 3 bases and J 2 bases; nucleotides not matched to a gene: 15. The CDR3 totals 18 residues. Per germline, CDR1 SGHVS and CDR2 FQNEAQ.

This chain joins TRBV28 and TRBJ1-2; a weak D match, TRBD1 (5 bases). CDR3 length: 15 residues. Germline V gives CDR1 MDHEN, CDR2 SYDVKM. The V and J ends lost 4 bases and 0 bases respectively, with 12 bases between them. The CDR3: CASSSQGLTNYGYTF. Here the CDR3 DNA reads TGTGCCAGCAGTTCCCAGGGCTTGACTAACTATGGCTACACCTTC.

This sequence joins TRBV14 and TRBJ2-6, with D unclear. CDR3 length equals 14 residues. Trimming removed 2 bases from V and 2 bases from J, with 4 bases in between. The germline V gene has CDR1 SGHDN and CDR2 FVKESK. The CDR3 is CASSQWTGANVLTF. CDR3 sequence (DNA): TGTGCCAGCAGCCAATGGACTGGGGCCAACGTCCTGACTTTC. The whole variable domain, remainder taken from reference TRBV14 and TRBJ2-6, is EAGVTQFPSHSVIEKGQTVTLRCDPISGHDNLYWYRRVMGKEIKFLLHFVKESKQDESGMPNNRFLAERTGGTYSTLKVQPAELEDSGVYFCASSQWTGANVLTFGAGSRLTVL.

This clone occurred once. Written as DNA, the CDR3 is TGTGCCAGCAGCCAATCACCCGGACAGGCTGAAAACATTCAGTACTTC. It is translated as CASSQSPGQAENIQYF. The chain joins TRBV4-2 to TRBJ2-4, with 7 bases identical to TRBD1. From germline, CDR1 is LGHNA and CDR2 YNFKEQ. The CDR3 runs to 16 residues. Trimming removed 2 bases from V and 5 bases from J; junction bases left unmatched: 9.

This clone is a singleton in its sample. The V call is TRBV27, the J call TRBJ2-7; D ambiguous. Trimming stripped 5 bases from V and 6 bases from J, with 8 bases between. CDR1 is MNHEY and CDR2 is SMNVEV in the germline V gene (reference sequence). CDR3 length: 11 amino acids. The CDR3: CASSAYVEQYF. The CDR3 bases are TGTGCCAGCAGTGCCTACGTCGAGCAGTACTTC.